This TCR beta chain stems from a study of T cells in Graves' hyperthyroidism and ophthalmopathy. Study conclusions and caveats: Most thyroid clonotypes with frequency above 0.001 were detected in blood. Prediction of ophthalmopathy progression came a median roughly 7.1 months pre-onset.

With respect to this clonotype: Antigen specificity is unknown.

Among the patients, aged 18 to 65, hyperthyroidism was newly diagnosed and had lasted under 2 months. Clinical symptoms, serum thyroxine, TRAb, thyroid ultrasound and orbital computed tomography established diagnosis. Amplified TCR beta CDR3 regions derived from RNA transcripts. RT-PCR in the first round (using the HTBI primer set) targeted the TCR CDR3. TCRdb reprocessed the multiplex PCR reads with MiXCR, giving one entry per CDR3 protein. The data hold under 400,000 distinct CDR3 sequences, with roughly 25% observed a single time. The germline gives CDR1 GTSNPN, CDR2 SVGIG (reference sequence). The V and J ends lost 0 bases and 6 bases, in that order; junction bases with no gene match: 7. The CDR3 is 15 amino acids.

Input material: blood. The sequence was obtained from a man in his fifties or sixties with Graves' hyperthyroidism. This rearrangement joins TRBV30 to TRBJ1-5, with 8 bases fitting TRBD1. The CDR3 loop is CAWSVRTGGSQPQHF. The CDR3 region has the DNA TGTGCCTGGAGTGTACGAACAGGGGGTAGTCAGCCCCAGCATTTT.